The 22 T cell receptor beta chains given below trace back to one sample, sequenced in a study of T cell responses to AZD1222 COVID-19 vaccine. Produced via immunoSEQ multiplex PCR; TCRdb's table is partial and in-frame only. Counted here are roughly 92,000 clones, 85% to 90% occurring once; the ten biggest clones make up approximately 9.1%. Source: peripheral blood, taken on day 0 of AZD1222 vaccination. These receptors all stem from an adult in good health.

This sequence joins TRBV27 and TRBJ1-6; D is unclear. The germline V gene has CDR1 MNHEY and CDR2 SMNVEV (reference sequence). V lost 3 bases, J lost 9 bases, and 9 bases lay in between. The CDR3 has 13 amino acids. This CDR3 reads CASSLTLSSPLHF. CDR3 sequence (DNA): TGTGCCAGCAGTTTGACCCTTAGTTCACCCCTCCACTTT.

The V call is TRBV13, the J call TRBJ2-5, with a tentative D call TRBD2 (6 bases). From germline, CDR1 is PRHDT and CDR2 FYEKMQ (reference sequence). The CDR3 runs 16 residues. Deletions cut 5 bases from V and 1 base from J, with 17 bases between. CDR3 in amino acids: CASSIRAGSFQETQYF. CDR3 in DNA: TGTGCCAGCAGCATCCGGGCGGGATCTTTCCAAGAGACCCAGTACTTC.

The chain combines TRBV30 with TRBJ1-2; TRBD1 matches at 7 bases. This CDR3 is 14 amino acids long. V trimming: 1 base; J trimming: 4 bases; junction bases outside the gene matches: 6. The germline V gene encodes CDR1 GTSNPN and CDR2 SVGIG (reference sequence). This CDR3 is CAWSGQGGGYGYTF. The CDR3 nucleotides read TGTGCCTGGAGTGGACAGGGTGGGGGCTATGGCTACACCTTC.

The chain is built from TRBV7-2 and TRBJ1-3; a weak D match, TRBD1 (6 bases). Germline-derived CDR1 and CDR2 are SGHTA and FQGNSA. The V and J ends lost 5 bases and 1 base respectively, with 15 bases between them. There are 16 residues in the CDR3. This CDR3 is CASSAGHLLSGNTIYF. The CDR3 nucleotides read TGTGCCAGCAGCGCGGGACACCTTTTATCTGGAAACACCATATATTTT.

This rearrangement joins TRBV7-9 to TRBJ1-5; D gene unclear. The CDR3 contains 13 residues. Germline V CDR1 and CDR2: SEHNR, FQNEAQ (reference sequence). Trimming cost V 1 base and J 4 bases, with 5 bases left between them. The CDR3 spells CASSLGENQPQHF. The CDR3 DNA sequence: TGTGCCAGCAGCTTAGGGGAAAATCAGCCCCAGCATTTT.

V and J are TRBV7-3 and TRBJ1-3; D unresolved. V lost 5 bases and J 0 bases, leaving 14 bases between the germline ends. The CDR3 is 16 residues long. From germline, CDR1 is SGHTA and CDR2 FQGTGA. Written as DNA, the CDR3 is TGTGCCAGCAGCCCTAGCGGGCCTCTCTCTGGAAACACCATATATTTT. Its translation is CASSPSGPLSGNTIYF.

CDR3 in DNA: TGCGCCAGCAGCTTGGGGGGTGTGTCAGGTACCTCCTACGAGCAGTACTTC. This gives the protein CASSLGGVSGTSYEQYF. This chain connects TRBV5-1 to TRBJ2-7; no firm D call. The CDR3 is 17 residues long. CDR1 and CDR2 from the germline V gene are SGHRS and YFSETQ. Trimming took off 0 bases at V and 0 bases at J, with 16 bases between the two ends.

The chain has TRBV25-1 and TRBJ2-7; TRBD2 matches 8 bases. Per the germline V gene, CDR1 is MGHDK and CDR2 is SYGVNS. V lost 3 bases and J lost 4; bases outside the gene matches: 5. The length of the CDR3 is 14 residues. CDR3 DNA: TGTGCCAGCAGTGATAGCGGGAAACTATACGAGCAGTACTTC. Translated: CASSDSGKLYEQYF.

The J gene is TRBJ2-1, the V gene TRBV4-3; 11 bases line up with TRBD2. This CDR3 region has 16 residues. V trimming: 2 bases; J trimming: 6 bases; junction bases outside the gene matches: 6. Germline values: CDR1 LGHNA, CDR2 YSLEER. CDR3 region: CASSQKTSGEGNEQFF. CDR3 bases: TGCGCCAGCAGCCAAAAGACTAGCGGGGAAGGCAATGAGCAGTTCTTC.

The rearrangement joins TRBV5-4 to TRBJ1-2, with TRBD1 matching over 9 bases. Germline V gene sequence: CDR1 SGHNT, CDR2 YYREEE (reference sequence). V lost 5 bases and J lost 7; bases outside the gene matches: 6. The CDR3 runs 13 residues. CDR3 sequence (DNA): TGTGCCAGCAGTCTGGACAGGGGAAGTGGCTACACCTTC. Its protein product is CASSLDRGSGYTF. The full variable domain, rest sourced from reference TRBV5-4 and TRBJ1-2, is ETGVTQSPTHLIKTRGQQVTLRCSSQSGHNTVSWYQQALGQGPQFIFQYYREEENGRGNFPPRFSGLQFPNYSSELNVNALELDDSALYLCASSLDRGSGYTFGSGTRLTVV.

This chain uses TRBV20-1 with TRBJ2-2, with D maybe TRBD1 (5 bases). Looked up from germline, CDR1 is DFQATT and CDR2 is SNEGSKA (reference sequence). Trimming stripped 3 bases from V and 5 bases from J, with 16 bases between. The length of the CDR3 is 15 residues. CDR3 protein: CSASKSRSGTGELFF. In DNA, the CDR3 is TGCAGTGCTAGTAAGAGCAGGTCAGGGACCGGGGAGCTGTTTTTT.

The chain couples TRBV9 to TRBJ2-6; possibly TRBD1 for D (6 bases). This CDR3 has 17 residues. The germline gives CDR1 SGDLS, CDR2 YYNGEE. V shed 3 bases and J shed 0 bases, with 13 bases lying between them. The chain's CDR3 is CASSAGTPPSGANVLTF. The CDR3 DNA reads as TGTGCCAGCAGCGCCGGGACACCCCCCTCTGGGGCCAACGTCCTGACTTTC.

This chain connects TRBV7-2 to TRBJ2-5, with TRBD2 identical over 10 bases. Germline-derived CDR1 and CDR2 are SGHTA and FQGNSA. Trimming took 3 bases from V and 3 from J; bases not matched to a gene: 10. CDR3 size: 17 residues. The CDR3 protein is CASSLRAGGPREETQYF. CDR3 coding DNA: TGTGCCAGCAGCTTGCGAGCGGGGGGGCCTCGGGAAGAGACCCAGTACTTC.

The V and J genes are TRBV6-2 or TRBV6-3 and TRBJ1-2, with D unresolved. There are 12 residues in the CDR3. Germline CDR1 and CDR2: MNHEY and SVGEGT. V was trimmed by 2 bases and J by 8 bases, leaving 9 bases between them. The CDR3 sequence: CASSYRGGGYTF. DNA for the CDR3: TGTGCCAGCAGTTACCGGGGTGGAGGCTACACCTTC.

V is TRBV7-2 and J is TRBJ1-1, with 8 bases lining up with TRBD1. CDR1 is SGHTA, CDR2 FQGNSA, per germline. This CDR3 is built from 14 residues. V dropped 4 bases and J dropped 8; count of bases not matched to a gene: 9. The CDR3 bases are TGTGCCAGCAGCTGGGGACCGGGACAGGCGGAAGCTTTCTTT. It specifies CASSWGPGQAEAFF.

This rearrangement joins TRBV12-3 or TRBV12-4 to TRBJ1-2, with D perhaps matching TRBD1 (5 bases). The V end lost 5 bases, the J end lost 4 bases, and 11 bases lay between the germline ends. The CDR3 has 13 amino acids. The CDR3 protein is CASSDGGRYGYTF. CDR3 DNA sequence: TGTGCCAGCAGTGACGGGGGTCGCTATGGCTACACCTTC.

This clone was seen a single time. V and J are TRBV27 and TRBJ1-5; D is perhaps TRBD1 (5 bases). The V and J ends lost 8 bases and 3 bases respectively, with 11 bases between them. The germline CDR1 and CDR2 sequences are MNHEY and SMNVEV (reference sequence). CDR3 length equals 13 residues. The CDR3 DNA sequence: TGTGCCAGCTGGGACCGCTTCAATCAGCCCCAGCATTTT. Translated: CASWDRFNQPQHF.

This chain uses TRBV10-3 with TRBJ1-2; tentatively, D is TRBD1 (5 bases). This CDR3 spans 12 amino acids. Germline CDR1 ENHRY, CDR2 SYGVKD. V was pared by 3 bases and J by 8 bases, with 10 bases between. Here the CDR3 reads CAISDREGGYTF. The CDR3 DNA sequence: TGTGCCATCAGTGACAGGGAAGGGGGCTACACCTTC.

This rearrangement joins TRBV7-2 to TRBJ2-1; perhaps TRBD1 as D (5 bases). In germline, CDR1 is SGHTA, CDR2 FQGNSA. CDR3 length equals 13 residues. The V end lost 8 bases, the J end lost 8 bases, and 16 bases lay between the germline ends. CDR3 in DNA: TGTGCCAGCGACCTCAAGGACACTGATGAGCAGTTCTTC. Its translation is CASDLKDTDEQFF.

This clone came up once. V is TRBV11-3 and J is TRBJ2-1, with no clear D. The CDR3 spans 13 residues. With 0 bases removed from V and 9 bases from J, the gap between germline ends came to 9 bases. Germline V gene lookup returns CDR1 SGHNT and CDR2 YENEEA. The CDR3 DNA reads TGTGCCAGCAGCTTAGATCGACCGGGTGAGCAGTTCTTC. Amino acid sequence: CASSLDRPGEQFF.

This rearrangement joins TRBV28 to TRBJ2-2, with D perhaps being TRBD1 or TRBD2 (5 bases each). The CDR3 covers 15 residues. Per the germline V gene, CDR1 is MDHEN and CDR2 is SYDVKM. The ends were cut back, 3 bases at V and 0 bases at J, with 8 bases in the middle. The CDR3 DNA is TGTGCCAGCAGTTTCGGGGACGCGAACACCGGGGAGCTGTTTTTT. It encodes CASSFGDANTGELFF.

V usage is TRBV7-2 and J usage is TRBJ1-1, with 7 positions matching TRBD1. Trimming cost V 5 bases and J 4 bases; bases outside gene matches: 10. The CDR3 is 15 residues long. Germline V gene sequence: CDR1 SGHTA, CDR2 FQGNSA. CDR3 protein: CASSPRQTGSTEAFF. CDR3 in DNA: TGTGCCAGCAGCCCCCGCCAGACAGGGTCCACTGAAGCTTTCTTT. Together with reference TRBV7-2 and TRBJ1-1, the CDR3 gives the full variable domain: GAGVSQSPSNKVTEKGKDVELRCDPISGHTALYWYRQSLGQGLEFLIYFQGNSAPDKSGLPSDRFSAERTGGSVSTLTIQRTQQEDSAVYLCASSPRQTGSTEAFFGQGTRLTVV.